What follows describes a single T cell receptor beta chain. Original data processing: It was from reference gene primer amplification that nucleated cell counts were estimated. Measured with immunoSEQ multiplex PCR; TCRdb has only the in-frame clones, and not every one. V, J and clone size derive from that table, while D and trimming were established from the DNA sequence. The data hold over 120,000 clones, with approximately 89% observed a single time. V was pared by 10 bases and J by 4 bases, with 6 bases of the junction left unmatched. Germline CDR1 is SGHVS and CDR2 is FQNEAQ. This CDR3 spans 16 amino acids. This sample is drawn from a study of blood T cell repertoires in COVID-19. For the study at large: The origin of the acute and convalescent COVID-19 samples was the United States, Italy and Spain. The analysed material was cDNA or gDNA that came from T cells, B-cell-depleted T cells, or PBMCs.

Input material: peripheral blood. The source is a human donor in a cohort sampled during active COVID-19. V is TRBV7-8 and J is TRBJ2-2; the match to TRBD2 covers 16 bases. Here the CDR3 reads CAIQGLAGGPTGELFF. The CDR3 nucleotides are TGTGCCATCCAGGGACTAGCGGGGGGGCCCACCGGGGAGCTGTTTTTT.